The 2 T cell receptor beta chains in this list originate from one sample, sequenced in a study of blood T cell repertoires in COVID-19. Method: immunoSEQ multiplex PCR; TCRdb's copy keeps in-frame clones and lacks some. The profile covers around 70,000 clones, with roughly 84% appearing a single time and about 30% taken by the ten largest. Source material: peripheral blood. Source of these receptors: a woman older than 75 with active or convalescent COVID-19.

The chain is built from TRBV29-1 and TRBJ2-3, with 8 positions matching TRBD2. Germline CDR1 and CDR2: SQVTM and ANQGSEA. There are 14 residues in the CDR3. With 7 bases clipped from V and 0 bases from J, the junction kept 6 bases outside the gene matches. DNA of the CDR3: TGCAGCGCCCCAGTAGCGGGAAGCACAGATACGCAGTATTTT. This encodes CSAPVAGSTDTQYF.

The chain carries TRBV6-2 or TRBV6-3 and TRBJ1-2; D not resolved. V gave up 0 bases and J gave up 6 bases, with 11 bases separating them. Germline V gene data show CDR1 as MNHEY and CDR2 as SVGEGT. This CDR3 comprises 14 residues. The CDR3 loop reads CASSYSWSKDGYTF. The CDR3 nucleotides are TGTGCCAGCAGTTACTCATGGAGTAAGGATGGCTACACCTTC.